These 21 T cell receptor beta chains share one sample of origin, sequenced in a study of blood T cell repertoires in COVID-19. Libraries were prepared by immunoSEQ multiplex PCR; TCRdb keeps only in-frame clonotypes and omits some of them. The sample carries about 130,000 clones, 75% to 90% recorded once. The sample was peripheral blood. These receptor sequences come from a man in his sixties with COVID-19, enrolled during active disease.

The chain's CDR3 is CASRAGGNTEAFF. The CDR3, as DNA: TGTGCCAGCAGAGCAGGGGGGAACACTGAAGCTTTCTTT. The chain recombines TRBV12-3 or TRBV12-4 with TRBJ1-1; 7 bases map to TRBD1. V was clipped by 6 bases and J by 1 base; unmatched bases: 2. The CDR3 is 13 residues long.

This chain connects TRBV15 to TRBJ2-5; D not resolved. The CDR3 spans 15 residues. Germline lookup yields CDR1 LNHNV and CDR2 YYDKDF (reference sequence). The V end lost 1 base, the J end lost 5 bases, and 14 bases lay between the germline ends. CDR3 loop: CATSRAPADGETQYF. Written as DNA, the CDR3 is TGTGCCACCAGCAGAGCACCTGCCGACGGGGAGACCCAGTACTTC.

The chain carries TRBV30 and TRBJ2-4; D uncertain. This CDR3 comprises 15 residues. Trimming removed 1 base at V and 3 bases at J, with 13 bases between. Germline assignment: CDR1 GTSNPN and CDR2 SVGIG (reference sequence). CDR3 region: CAWSGAGVIKNIQYF. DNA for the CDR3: TGTGCCTGGAGTGGGGCAGGCGTAATCAAAAACATTCAGTACTTC.

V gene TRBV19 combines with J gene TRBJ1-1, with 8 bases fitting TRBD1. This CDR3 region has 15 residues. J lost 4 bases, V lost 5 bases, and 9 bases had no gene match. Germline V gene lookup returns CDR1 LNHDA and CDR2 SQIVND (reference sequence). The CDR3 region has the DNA TGTGCCAGTAGTGCCGACAGGGGTAAGGGCACTGAAGCTTTCTTT. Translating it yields CASSADRGKGTEAFF.

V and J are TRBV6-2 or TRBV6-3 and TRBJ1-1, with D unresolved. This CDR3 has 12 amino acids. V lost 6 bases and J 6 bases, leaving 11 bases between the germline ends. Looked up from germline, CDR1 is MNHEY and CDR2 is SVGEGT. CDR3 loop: CASSHMESEAFF. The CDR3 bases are TGTGCCAGCAGCCACATGGAGTCTGAAGCTTTCTTT.

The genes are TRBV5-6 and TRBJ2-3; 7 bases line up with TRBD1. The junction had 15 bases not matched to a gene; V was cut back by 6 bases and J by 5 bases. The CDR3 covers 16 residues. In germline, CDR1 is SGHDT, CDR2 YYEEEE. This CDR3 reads CASILGGRGRGDTQYF. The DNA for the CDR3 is TGTGCCAGCATCCTGGGCGGTAGGGGGCGAGGAGATACGCAGTATTTT. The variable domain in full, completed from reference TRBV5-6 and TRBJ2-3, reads DAGVTQSPTHLIKTRGQQVTLRCSPKSGHDTVSWYQQALGQGPQFIFQYYEEEERQRGNFPDRFSGHQFPNYSSELNVNALLLGDSALYLCASILGGRGRGDTQYFGPGTRLTVL.

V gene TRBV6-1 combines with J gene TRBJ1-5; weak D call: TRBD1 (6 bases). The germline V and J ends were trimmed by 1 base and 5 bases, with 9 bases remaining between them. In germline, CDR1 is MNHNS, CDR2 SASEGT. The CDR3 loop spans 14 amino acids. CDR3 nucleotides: TGTGCCAGCAGTGAAGTGGGGGCCGATCAGCCCCAGCATTTT. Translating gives CASSEVGADQPQHF.

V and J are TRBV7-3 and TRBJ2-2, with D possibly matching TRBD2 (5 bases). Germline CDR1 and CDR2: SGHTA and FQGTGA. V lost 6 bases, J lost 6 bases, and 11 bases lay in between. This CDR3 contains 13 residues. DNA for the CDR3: TGTGCCAGCAGTTACACCGGGGCCGGGGAGCTGTTTTTT. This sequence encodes CASSYTGAGELFF. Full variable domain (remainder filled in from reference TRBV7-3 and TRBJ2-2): GAGVSQTPSNKVTEKGKYVELRCDPISGHTALYWYRQSLGQGPEFLIYFQGTGAADDSGLPNDRFFAVRPEGSVSTLKIQRTERGDSAVYLCASSYTGAGELFFGEGSRLTVL.

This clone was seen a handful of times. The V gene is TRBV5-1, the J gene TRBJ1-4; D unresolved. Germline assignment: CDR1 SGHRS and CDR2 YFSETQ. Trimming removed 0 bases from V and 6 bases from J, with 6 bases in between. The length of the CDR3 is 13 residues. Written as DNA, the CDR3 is TGCGCCAGCAGCTTGGTATCTGATGAAAAACTGTTTTTT. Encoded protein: CASSLVSDEKLFF.

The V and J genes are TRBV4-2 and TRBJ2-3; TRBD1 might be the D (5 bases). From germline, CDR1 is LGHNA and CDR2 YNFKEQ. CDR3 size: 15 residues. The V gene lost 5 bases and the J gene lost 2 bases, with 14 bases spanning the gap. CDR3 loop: CASSIRQQSTDTQYF. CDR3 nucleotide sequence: TGTGCCAGCAGCATTAGACAGCAATCCACAGATACGCAGTATTTT.

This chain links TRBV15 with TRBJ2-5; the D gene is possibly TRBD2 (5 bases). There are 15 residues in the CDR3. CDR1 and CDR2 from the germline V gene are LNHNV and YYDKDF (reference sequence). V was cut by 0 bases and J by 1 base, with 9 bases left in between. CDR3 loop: CATSRDRGSQETQYF. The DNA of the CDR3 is TGTGCCACCAGCAGAGATCGGGGTTCCCAAGAGACCCAGTACTTC.

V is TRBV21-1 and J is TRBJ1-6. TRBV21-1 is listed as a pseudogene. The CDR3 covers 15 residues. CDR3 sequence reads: CASSISWSINSPLHF. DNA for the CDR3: TGTGCCAGCAGCATATCCTGGAGTATTAATTCACCCCTCCACTTT.

DNA of the CDR3: TGTGCCAGCCGACAGGAGAGGTACGAGCAGTACTTC. Residues: CASRQERYEQYF. The rearrangement uses TRBV12-3 or TRBV12-4 and TRBJ2-7; D may be TRBD1 (6 bases). With 8 bases removed from V and 4 bases from J, the gap between germline ends came to 12 bases. This CDR3 has 12 residues.

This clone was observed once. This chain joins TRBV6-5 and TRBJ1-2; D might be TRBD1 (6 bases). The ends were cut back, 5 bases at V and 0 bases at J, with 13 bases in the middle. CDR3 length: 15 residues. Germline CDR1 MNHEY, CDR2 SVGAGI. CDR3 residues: CASSPGRTANYGYTF. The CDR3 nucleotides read TGTGCCAGCAGTCCCGGACGGACAGCTAACTATGGCTACACCTTC.

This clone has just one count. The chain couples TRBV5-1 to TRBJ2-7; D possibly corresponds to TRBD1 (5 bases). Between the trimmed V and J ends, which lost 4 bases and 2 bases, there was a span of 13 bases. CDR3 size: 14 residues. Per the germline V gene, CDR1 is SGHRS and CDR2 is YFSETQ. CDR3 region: CASSGQGGTYEQYF. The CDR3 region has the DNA TGCGCCAGCAGCGGGCAGGGTGGTACCTACGAGCAGTACTTC.

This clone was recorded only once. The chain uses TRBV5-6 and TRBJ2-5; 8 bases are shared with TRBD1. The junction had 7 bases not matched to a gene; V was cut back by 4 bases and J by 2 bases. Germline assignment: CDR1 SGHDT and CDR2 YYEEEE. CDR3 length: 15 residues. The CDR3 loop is CASSTRQGTQETQYF. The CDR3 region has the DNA TGTGCCAGCAGCACCCGACAGGGGACTCAAGAGACCCAGTACTTC.

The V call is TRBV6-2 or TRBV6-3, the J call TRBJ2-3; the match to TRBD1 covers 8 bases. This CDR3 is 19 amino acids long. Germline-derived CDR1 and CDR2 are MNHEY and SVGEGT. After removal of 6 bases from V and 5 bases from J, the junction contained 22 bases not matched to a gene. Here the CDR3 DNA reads TGTGCCAGCAGCCCTTACGGCAGGACAGGGAACTCTGGTGGAGATACGCAGTATTTT. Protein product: CASSPYGRTGNSGGDTQYF.

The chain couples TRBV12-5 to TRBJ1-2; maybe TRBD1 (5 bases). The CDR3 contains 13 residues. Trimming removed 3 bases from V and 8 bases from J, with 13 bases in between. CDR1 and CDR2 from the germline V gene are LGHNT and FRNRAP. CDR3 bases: TGTGCTAGTGGTTTAGGGGCGGGGGGGGGCTACACCTTC. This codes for CASGLGAGGGYTF. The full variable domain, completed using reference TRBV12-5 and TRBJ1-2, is DARVTQTPRHKVTEMGQEVTMRCQPILGHNTVFWYRQTMMQGLELLAYFRNRAPLDDSGMPKDRFSAEMPDATLATLKIQPSEPRDSAVYFCASGLGAGGGYTFGSGTRLTVV.

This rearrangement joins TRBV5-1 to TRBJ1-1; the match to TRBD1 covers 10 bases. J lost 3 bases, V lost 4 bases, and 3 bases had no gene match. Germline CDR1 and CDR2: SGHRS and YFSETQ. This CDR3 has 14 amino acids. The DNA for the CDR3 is TGCGCCAGCAGCAGGACAGGGGGAGACACTGAAGCTTTCTTT. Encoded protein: CASSRTGGDTEAFF.

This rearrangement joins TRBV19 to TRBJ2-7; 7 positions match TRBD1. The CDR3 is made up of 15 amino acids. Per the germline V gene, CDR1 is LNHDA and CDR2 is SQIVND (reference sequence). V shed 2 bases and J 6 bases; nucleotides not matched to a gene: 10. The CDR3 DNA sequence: TGTGCCAGTAGTATATCCCATGGGACAGCCGGCGAGCAGTACTTC. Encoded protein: CASSISHGTAGEQYF.

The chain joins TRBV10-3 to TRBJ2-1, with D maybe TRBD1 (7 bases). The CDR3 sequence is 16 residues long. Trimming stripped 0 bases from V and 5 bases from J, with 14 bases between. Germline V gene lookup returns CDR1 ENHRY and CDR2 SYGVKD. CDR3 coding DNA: TGTGCCATCAGTGAGTCGAGGAGGGGGCAAGACAATGAGCAGTTCTTC. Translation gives CAISESRRGQDNEQFF.